This TCR beta chain was identified in a study of blood T cell repertoires in COVID-19. About the research overall: The samples span acute and convalescent COVID-19 from the United States, Italy and Spain. PBMCs, B-cell-depleted T cells, or T cells were the source of the cDNA or gDNA that made up the material.

Recovered status in Cohort 3 required two negative PCRs, clearance, or symptom resolution. This CDR3 has 14 amino acids. Germline values: CDR1 GTSNPN, CDR2 SVGIG (reference sequence). The V segment lost 1 base and the J segment 3 bases; nucleotides outside the gene matches: 3. Original handling: Amplifying reference gene primers gave estimates of nucleated cell counts. The protocol was immunoSEQ multiplex PCR, while the TCRdb copy is restricted to in-frame clones and leaves out a portion. The DNA gave D and trimming, while V, J and clone size come from that table. Altogether around 190,000 clones are present, approximately 84% being singletons, with the ten largest covering more than 2.5%.

The chain combines TRBV30 with TRBJ1-3; 7 bases align to TRBD1. The sequenced sample was PBMCs or T cells enriched from blood (not recorded which). The clonotype originates from a woman aged 30 to 39 who had recovered from COVID-19. The CDR3 loop is CAWSAGQVGNTIYF. The CDR3 nucleotides are TGTGCCTGGAGTGCCGGACAGGTTGGAAACACCATATATTTT.